This TCR beta chain was sequenced in a study of OX40 agonist ivuxolimab in advanced cancers. About this clone: No antigen is known for it.

TCRdb's table, derived via immunoSEQ multiplex PCR, lists solely in-frame clones and lacks some. The table records more than 35,000 clones, around 77% of them present only once. Notes on the study in general: There was clonal expansion of CD4+ and CD8+ blood T cells by week 6 at 0.1 to 3.0 mg/kg.

Germline V gene data show CDR1 as MDHEN and CDR2 as SYDVKM. The CDR3 has 14 amino acids. This TCR derives from an adult with an advanced solid tumor such as melanoma, head and neck, liver or kidney cancer. The starting material was CD4+ or CD8+ T cells sorted from blood, obtained in a trial of the OX40 agonist ivuxolimab. This chain uses TRBV28 with TRBJ2-5, with 12 bases lining up with TRBD2. The J call may be faulty, since TRBJ2-7 better matches the DNA end. CDR3 in amino acids: CASRSSGRAYEQYF. In DNA form, the CDR3 reads TGTGCCAGCAGATCTAGCGGGAGGGCCTACGAGCAGTACTTC.